This TCR beta chain comes out of a study of blood T cell repertoires in COVID-19 (dated by TCRdb to 2018 to 2020). In the study overall: Collaborator samples came from the United States, Italy and Spain and covered acute and convalescent phases of COVID-19. A de-identified subject ID, COVID-19 status, age in years and sex were almost always included in the sample metadata. Subjects who had been exposed to COVID-19, were actively infected with it, or had recovered from it provided the deeply sampled blood TCRbeta repertoires that made up the dataset. HLA class I and class II types, where available, came from metadata supplied by the sample provider rather than from assay-based typing. Samples came from the ongoing ImmuneRACE study (first 160 participants) plus 1,254 subjects from 6 global collaborators. The repertoires were made available in a free public database intended to serve as a resource for research on the immune response to SARS-CoV-2. The prospective study material was composed of cDNA or gDNA derived from T cells, B-cell-depleted T cells, or PBMCs.

With respect to this clone: Its specific antigen is unknown. Germline and junction disagree at one end, which may indicate a read error.

Study-wide findings and limitations: The amount of clinical and demographic metadata varied by source and participant and was provided uncurated.

The CDR3 runs 16 residues from the cysteine to the phenylalanine. CDR3 DNA is the only sequence kept; it has 48 bases, read in frame from the first base. Based on the germline V gene (reference sequence), the CDR1 and CDR2 sequences are LNHDA and SQIVND. Participants in the prospective study were aged about 18 to 90 years, lived in 20 to 30 United States geographic areas, and enrolled through a virtual design. In the prospective study, cohorts were assigned on the basis of participant-reported clinical history obtained from a screening survey and a study questionnaire. Recovered participants in ImmuneRACE Cohort 3 were defined by two consecutive negative NP/OP PCR tests, clearance by a healthcare professional, or resolution of symptoms. In the prospective study, whole blood, serum and a nasopharyngeal or oropharyngeal swab were collected from each participant by mobile phlebotomists. Participants in the prospective study had the option to provide additional blood draws and questionnaires over a 2-month period. Prospective study blood samples were shipped either frozen or at room temperature before DNA extraction.

The immunoSEQ Assay, a bias-controlled multiplex PCR, was used to amplify TCRbeta CDR3 regions from genomic DNA. As for the authors' bioinformatics: Nucleated cell counts per sample were estimated from amplification of reference gene primers within the assay. To quantify the absolute abundance of each unique TCRbeta CDR3 rearrangement, sequence reads were collapsed and filtered. For each sample, productive Simpson clonality was calculated as the square root of Simpson's diversity index over productive rearrangements. TCRdb took over this immuneACCESS table, retaining in-frame rearrangements with V and J assigned. Such tables are incomplete; in checked studies, under half of the missing clones stem from an unresolved V gene, and the remainder is unexplained. The V and J calls and the clone size are those of that table, but D and trimming were determined from the DNA. The sample table holds under 350,000 clones, of which about nine tenths were seen once. The ten largest clones capture 2% to 3% of the sample.

The sequence came from a man aged 55 to 70 who had recovered from COVID-19. The sequencing sample was made of PBMCs or T cells enriched from blood (not recorded which). The V gene is TRBV19 and the J gene is TRBJ2-1; 10 middle bases align to TRBD1. The CDR3 protein: CASSLTTGGSNNEQFF. The nucleotides are TGTGCCAGTAGCCTAACGACAGGGGGCTCCAACAATGAGCAGTTCTTC.